This entry lists 17 T cell receptor beta chains sequenced from one sample in a study of T cells in Graves' hyperthyroidism and ophthalmopathy (dated by TCRdb to 2018 to 2020). Libraries came from multiplex PCR. Reads for this sample came from an Illumina HiSeq 2000. TCR beta CDR3 regions were amplified from RNA transcripts. The TCR CDR3 was subjected to a first round of RT-PCR using the HTBI primer set and the Qiagen OneStep RT-PCR kit. TCRdb ran its own pipeline on the public reads, namely fastp trimming at Q25 and MiXCR clone calling, and kept in-frame beta chains. CDR3 protein sequences are deduplicated, and each keeps its most common genes and DNA. The sample table shows over 250,000 distinct CDR3 sequences, and roughly an eighth are seen once. Together, the top ten hold 34% of the sample. Sequenced input: blood. These receptors came from a woman between 40 and 50 years old with Graves' ophthalmopathy.

The chain uses TRBV7-8 and TRBJ2-3, with 14 bases aligning to TRBD2. The germline V gene encodes CDR1 SGHVS and CDR2 FQNEAQ. CDR3 size: 15 residues. V lost 6 bases to trimming and J lost 4 bases; unmatched junction nucleotides: 3. CDR3: CASSSGLAGADTQYF. CDR3 DNA sequence: TGTGCCAGCAGTTCGGGACTAGCGGGGGCAGATACGCAGTATTTT.

The sample holds many counts of this clonotype. V and J are TRBV12-3 or TRBV12-4 and TRBJ1-1, with unresolved D. V lost 7 bases and J 10 bases, leaving 19 bases between the germline ends. The CDR3 runs 13 residues. As DNA, the CDR3 is TGTGCCAGCAACCTATACCTGGGGTCTGTAGCTTTCTTT. This encodes CASNLYLGSVAFF.

This clonotype was seen only a few times. This rearrangement joins TRBV2 to TRBJ2-3; D is perhaps TRBD1 or TRBD2 (6 bases each). The germline gives CDR1 SNHLY, CDR2 FYNNEI. The V gene lost 5 bases and the J gene lost 11 bases, with 17 bases spanning the gap. CDR3 length: 13 amino acids. CDR3: CASSTPLGGKQYF. As DNA, the CDR3 is TGTGCCAGCAGTACCCCTTTAGGGGGGAAGCAGTATTTT. The full variable domain, its missing parts supplied by reference TRBV2 and TRBJ2-3, is EPEVTQTPSHQVTQMGQEVILRCVPISNHLYFYWYRQILGQKVEFLVSFYNNEISEKSEIFDDQFSVERPDGSNFTLKIRSTKLEDSAMYFCASSTPLGGKQYFGPGTRLTVL.

This clonotype has a count of ten or more. V gene TRBV19 combines with J gene TRBJ2-2; D is perhaps TRBD2 (5 bases). CDR1 is LNHDA, CDR2 SQIVND, per germline (reference sequence). The CDR3 has 12 residues. Trimming shortened V by 6 bases and J by 5 bases, and 7 bases separated the two germline ends. CDR3: CASRDWTGELFF. CDR3 nucleotides: TGTGCCAGTAGGGACTGGACCGGGGAGCTGTTTTTT.

V and J are TRBV6-1 and TRBJ2-7, with a tentative D call TRBD2 (6 bases). CDR1 is MNHNS, CDR2 SASEGT, per germline. V lost 5 bases and J lost 2, with 19 bases in between. The CDR3 consists of 16 residues. The CDR3 loop reads CASSSGASAQTYEQYF. The CDR3 DNA reads as TGTGCCAGCAGTTCCGGGGCTAGCGCCCAGACCTACGAGCAGTACTTC.

At least ten counts were recorded for this clonotype. The chain has TRBV27 and TRBJ1-1, with D possibly being TRBD1 (5 bases). V was pared by 5 bases and J by 11 bases, with 21 bases between. This CDR3 spans 14 amino acids. CDR1 and CDR2 from the germline V gene are MNHEY and SMNVEV (reference sequence). Written as DNA, the CDR3 is TGTGCCAGCAGTCAGAGGGGCTCGGGGGTAAAGGCTTTCTTT. Translation: CASSQRGSGVKAFF.

This clonotype was observed at least ten times. J is TRBJ2-3 and V is TRBV15; D is ambiguous. V was clipped by 0 bases and J by 0 bases, with 7 bases between them. The germline V gene has CDR1 LNHNV and CDR2 YYDKDF (reference sequence). CDR3 size: 15 residues. In nucleotides, the CDR3 is TGTGCCACCAGCAGAGATGGCGGAAGCACAGATACGCAGTATTTT. Residues: CATSRDGGSTDTQYF.

This clonotype came up a few times. This sequence joins TRBV6-2 or TRBV6-3 and TRBJ2-5; D gene unclear. V was trimmed by 1 base and J by 2 bases, leaving 5 bases between them. Germline loops: CDR1 MNHEY, CDR2 SVGEGT. CDR3 length equals 13 residues. CDR3 residues: CASSYYRQETQYF. In DNA, the CDR3 is TGTGCCAGCAGTTACTATAGACAAGAGACCCAGTACTTC.

Regarding this clonotype: This may arise from a read error, as a much more abundant clone is one base away. This chain uses TRBV6-2 or TRBV6-3 with TRBJ2-1, with TRBD2 matching 7 bases. Losses at the gene ends were 8 bases for V and 6 bases for J; bases not matched to a gene: 13. Germline CDR1 is MNHEY and CDR2 is SVGEGT. The CDR3 is 15 residues long. The CDR3 loop is CASLMLRTSGNEQFF. The DNA for the CDR3 is TGTGCCAGCTTGATGTTGCGGACTAGTGGCAATGAGCAGTTCTTC.

This clonotype was picked up many times. This chain joins TRBV20-1 and TRBJ1-1, with D uncertain. Germline CDR1 and CDR2: DFQATT and SNEGSKA (reference sequence). There are 13 residues in the CDR3. The germline V and J ends were trimmed by 6 bases and 1 base, with 12 bases remaining between them. As DNA, the CDR3 is TGCAGTGCCGGTGAGGACCCGAACACTGAAGCTTTCTTT. It translates to CSAGEDPNTEAFF.

This clonotype was observed many times. The rearrangement joins TRBV10-3 to TRBJ1-2; D uncertain. The CDR3 extends over 12 amino acids. Trimming cost V 5 bases and J 2 bases, with 6 bases left between them. Germline loops: CDR1 ENHRY, CDR2 SYGVKD. The CDR3 reads CAISRGNYGYTF. The DNA for the CDR3 is TGTGCCATCAGTAGAGGGAACTATGGCTACACCTTC.

The rearrangement links TRBV28 to TRBJ1-3; D is unclear. CDR1 and CDR2 from the germline V gene are MDHEN and SYDVKM. CDR3 length equals 15 residues. The V end lost 3 bases, the J end lost 0 bases, and 9 bases lay between the germline ends. In DNA form, the CDR3 reads TGTGCCAGCAGTTTGAGGGCTCCCTCTGGAAACACCATATATTTT. It yields the protein CASSLRAPSGNTIYF.

This clonotype was observed a few times. J is TRBJ2-5 and V is TRBV24-1; D is ambiguous. The CDR3 length is 15 residues. CDR1 is KGHDR, CDR2 SFDVKD, per germline. V dropped 3 bases and J dropped 0 bases, with 10 bases sitting between them. In DNA form, the CDR3 reads TGTGCCACCAGTGATCCGGACCGTTACCAAGAGACCCAGTACTTC. Translation: CATSDPDRYQETQYF.

The gene calls are TRBV7-9 and TRBJ2-5; possible D gene TRBD2, 6 bases. Germline-derived CDR1 and CDR2 are SEHNR and FQNEAQ (reference sequence). Trimming stripped 7 bases from V and 5 bases from J, with 17 bases between. CDR3 length: 14 amino acids. CDR3 nucleotides: TGTGCCAGCATGCGGGGACTCCCTCGGGAGACCCAGTACTTC. Its protein is CASMRGLPRETQYF.

This clonotype has at least ten counts. V and J are TRBV28 and TRBJ2-5; D perhaps matches TRBD2 (6 bases). The CDR3 runs 14 residues. V lost 8 bases and J 5 bases, leaving 18 bases between the germline ends. Looked up from germline, CDR1 is MDHEN and CDR2 is SYDVKM. CDR3 DNA: TGTGCCAGCGCGGGAAAAGAGGCGAGGGAGACCCAGTACTTC. The encoded protein is CASAGKEARETQYF.

This clonotype has a handful of counts. The rearrangement uses TRBV7-8 and TRBJ2-7; 7 bases fit TRBD2. The germline gives CDR1 SGHVS, CDR2 FQNEAQ. The CDR3 runs to 15 residues. The junction had 5 bases not matched to a gene; V was cut back by 2 bases and J by 1 base. CDR3 amino acids: CASSLNPSGSYEQYF. CDR3 coding DNA: TGTGCCAGCAGCTTAAATCCTAGCGGTTCCTACGAGCAGTACTTC.

This clonotype occurred a few times. J is TRBJ2-1 and V is TRBV10-1; 7 bases agree with TRBD2. Germline values: CDR1 WNHNN, CDR2 SYGVQD (reference sequence). This CDR3 region has 16 residues. Trimming removed 3 bases from V and 2 bases from J; junction bases left unmatched: 7. This CDR3 reads CASSDGGKGPYNEQFF. The DNA of the CDR3 is TGCGCCAGCAGTGACGGGGGGAAGGGTCCCTACAATGAGCAGTTCTTC.